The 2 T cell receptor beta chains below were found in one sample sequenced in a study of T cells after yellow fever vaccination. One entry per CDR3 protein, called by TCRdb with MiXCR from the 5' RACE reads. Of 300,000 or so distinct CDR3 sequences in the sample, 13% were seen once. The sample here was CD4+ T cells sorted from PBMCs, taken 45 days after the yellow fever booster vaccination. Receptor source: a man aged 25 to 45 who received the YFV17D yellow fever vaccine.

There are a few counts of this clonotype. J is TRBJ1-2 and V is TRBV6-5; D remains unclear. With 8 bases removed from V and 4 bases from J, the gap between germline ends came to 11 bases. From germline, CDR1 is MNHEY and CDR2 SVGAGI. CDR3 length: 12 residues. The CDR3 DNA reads TGTGCCAGCCGGTTATCGGGCTATGGCTACACCTTC. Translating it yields CASRLSGYGYTF.

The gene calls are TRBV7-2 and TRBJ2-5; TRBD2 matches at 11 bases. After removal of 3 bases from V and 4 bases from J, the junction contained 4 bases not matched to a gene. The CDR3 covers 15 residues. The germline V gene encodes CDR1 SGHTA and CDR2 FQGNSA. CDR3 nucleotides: TGTGCCAGCAGCTTGGGGACTAGCGGTTTAGAGACCCAGTACTTC. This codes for CASSLGTSGLETQYF.